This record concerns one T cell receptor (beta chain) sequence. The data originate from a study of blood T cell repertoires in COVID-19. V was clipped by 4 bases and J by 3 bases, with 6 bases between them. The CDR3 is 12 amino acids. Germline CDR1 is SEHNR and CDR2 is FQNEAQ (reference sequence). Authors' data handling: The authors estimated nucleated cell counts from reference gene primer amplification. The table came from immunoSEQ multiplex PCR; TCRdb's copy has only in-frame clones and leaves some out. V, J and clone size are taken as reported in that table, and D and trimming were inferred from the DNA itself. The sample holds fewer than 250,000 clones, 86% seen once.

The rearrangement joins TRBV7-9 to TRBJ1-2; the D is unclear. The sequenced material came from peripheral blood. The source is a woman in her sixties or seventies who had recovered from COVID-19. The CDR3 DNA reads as TGTGCCAGCAGCTCAGTCCACTATGGCTACACCTTC. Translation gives CASSSVHYGYTF.